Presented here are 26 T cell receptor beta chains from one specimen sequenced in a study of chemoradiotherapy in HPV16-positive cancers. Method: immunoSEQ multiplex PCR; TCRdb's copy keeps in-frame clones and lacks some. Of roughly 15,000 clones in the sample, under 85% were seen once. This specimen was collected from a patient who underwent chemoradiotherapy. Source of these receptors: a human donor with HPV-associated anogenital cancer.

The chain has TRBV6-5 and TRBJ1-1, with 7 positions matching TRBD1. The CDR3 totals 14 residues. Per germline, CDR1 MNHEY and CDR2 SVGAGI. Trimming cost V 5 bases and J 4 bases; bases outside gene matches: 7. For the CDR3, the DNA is TGTGCCAGCAGTCAAAACAGGGGACTCACTGAAGCTTTCTTT. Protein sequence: CASSQNRGLTEAFF.

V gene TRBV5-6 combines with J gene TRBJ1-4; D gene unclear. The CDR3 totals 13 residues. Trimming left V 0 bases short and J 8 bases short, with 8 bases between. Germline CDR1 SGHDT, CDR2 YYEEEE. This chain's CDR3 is CASSLGGTEKLFF. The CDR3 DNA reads TGTGCCAGCAGCTTGGGGGGTACCGAAAAACTGTTTTTT.

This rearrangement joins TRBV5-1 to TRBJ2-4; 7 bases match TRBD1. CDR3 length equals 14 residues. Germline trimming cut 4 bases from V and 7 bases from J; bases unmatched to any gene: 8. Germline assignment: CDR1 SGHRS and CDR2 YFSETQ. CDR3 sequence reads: CASSDRQGRNIQYF. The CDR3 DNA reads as TGCGCCAGCAGCGACAGACAGGGCAGGAACATTCAGTACTTC.

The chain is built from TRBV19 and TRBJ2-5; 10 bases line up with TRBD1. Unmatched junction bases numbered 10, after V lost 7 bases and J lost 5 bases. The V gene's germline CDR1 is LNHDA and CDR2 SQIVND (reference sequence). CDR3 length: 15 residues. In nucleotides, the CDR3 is TGTGCCAGTACCCCGACAGGGGGCCAAGGGGAGACCCAGTACTTC. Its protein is CASTPTGGQGETQYF.

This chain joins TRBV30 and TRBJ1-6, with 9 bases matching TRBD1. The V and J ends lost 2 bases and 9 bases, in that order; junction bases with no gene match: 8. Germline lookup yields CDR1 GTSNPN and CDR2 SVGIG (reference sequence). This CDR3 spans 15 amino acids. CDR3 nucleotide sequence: TGTGCCTGGAGTTTTCCCGGGACAGGGCTTTCACCCCTCCACTTT. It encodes CAWSFPGTGLSPLHF.

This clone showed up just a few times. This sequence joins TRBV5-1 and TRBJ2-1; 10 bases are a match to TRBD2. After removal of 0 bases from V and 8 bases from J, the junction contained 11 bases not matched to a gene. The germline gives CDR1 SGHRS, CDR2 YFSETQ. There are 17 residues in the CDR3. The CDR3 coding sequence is TGCGCCAGCAGCTTGGAAGCTAGCGGGAGTGCGTTTTATGAGCAGTTCTTC. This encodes CASSLEASGSAFYEQFF. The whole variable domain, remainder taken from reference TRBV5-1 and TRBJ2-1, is KAGVTQTPRYLIKTRGQQVTLSCSPISGHRSVSWYQQTPGQGLQFLFEYFSETQRNKGNFPGRFSGRQFSNSRSEMNVSTLELGDSALYLCASSLEASGSAFYEQFFGPGTRLTVL.

The CDR3 is CASKWASGGIGDRNIQYF. Written as DNA, the CDR3 is TGCGCCAGCAAGTGGGCTAGCGGAGGGATAGGGGATCGGAACATTCAGTACTTC. The V call is TRBV5-1, the J call TRBJ2-4; 7 positions match TRBD2. The CDR3 contains 18 residues. Germline loops: CDR1 SGHRS, CDR2 YFSETQ. The V segment lost 6 bases and the J segment 7 bases; nucleotides outside the gene matches: 22.

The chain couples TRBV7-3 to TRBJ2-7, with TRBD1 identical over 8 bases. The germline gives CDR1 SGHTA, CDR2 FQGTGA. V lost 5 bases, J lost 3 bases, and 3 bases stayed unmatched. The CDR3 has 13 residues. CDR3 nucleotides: TGTGCCAGCAGCCCCGGACAGGGCTACGAGCAGTACTTC. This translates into CASSPGQGYEQYF.

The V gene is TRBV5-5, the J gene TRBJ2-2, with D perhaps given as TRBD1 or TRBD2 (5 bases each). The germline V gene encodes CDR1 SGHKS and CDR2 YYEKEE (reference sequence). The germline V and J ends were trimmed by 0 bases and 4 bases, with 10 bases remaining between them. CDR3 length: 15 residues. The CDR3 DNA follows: TGTGCCAGCAGCTTGGGTCAGGGACCCACCGGGGAGCTGTTTTTT. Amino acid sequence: CASSLGQGPTGELFF.

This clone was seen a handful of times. CDR3 protein: CSASFTEAFF. For the CDR3, the DNA is TGCAGTGCTAGTTTCACTGAAGCTTTCTTT. The chain uses TRBV20-1 and TRBJ1-1; D uncertain. The CDR3 consists of 10 residues. V lost 3 bases and J 4 bases, leaving 3 bases between the germline ends. Germline CDR1 and CDR2: DFQATT and SNEGSKA (reference sequence).

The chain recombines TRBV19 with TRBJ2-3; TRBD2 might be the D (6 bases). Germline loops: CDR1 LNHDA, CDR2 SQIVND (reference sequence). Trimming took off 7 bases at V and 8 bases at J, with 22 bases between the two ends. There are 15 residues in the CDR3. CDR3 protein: CASTQGTGGGGTQYF. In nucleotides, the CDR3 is TGTGCCAGTACCCAAGGGACTGGGGGAGGAGGTACGCAGTATTTT.

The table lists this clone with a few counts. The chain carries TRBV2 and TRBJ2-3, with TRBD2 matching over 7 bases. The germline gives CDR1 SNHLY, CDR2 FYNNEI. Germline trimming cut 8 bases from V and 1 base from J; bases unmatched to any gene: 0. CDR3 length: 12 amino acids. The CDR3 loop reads CASGRGTDTQYF. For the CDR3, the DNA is TGTGCCAGCGGGAGGGGCACAGATACGCAGTATTTT.

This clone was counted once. This chain's CDR3 is CASSLGRGLDAFF. CDR3 nucleotide sequence: TGCGCCAGCAGCTTGGGCAGGGGGCTTGACGCTTTCTTT. V is TRBV5-1 and J is TRBJ1-1; TRBD1 agrees at 8 bases. Germline lookup yields CDR1 SGHRS and CDR2 YFSETQ. V trimming: 0 bases; J trimming: 11 bases; junction bases outside the gene matches: 6. The CDR3 sequence is 13 residues long.

The CDR3 sequence is CAGGELGTQYF. The CDR3 DNA reads as TGTGCCGGGGGGGAGTTAGGGACCCAGTACTTC. The V gene is TRBV6-1, the J gene TRBJ2-5, with 7 bases fitting TRBD2. CDR3 length: 11 residues. J gave up 7 bases and V 11 bases, and 7 bases lay outside the gene matches. The germline V gene encodes CDR1 MNHNS and CDR2 SASEGT.

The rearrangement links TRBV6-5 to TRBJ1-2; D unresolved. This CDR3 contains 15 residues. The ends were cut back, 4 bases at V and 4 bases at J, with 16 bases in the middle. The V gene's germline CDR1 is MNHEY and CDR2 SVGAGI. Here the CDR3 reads CASSSLTGRIYGYTF. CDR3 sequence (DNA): TGTGCCAGCAGTTCCCTTACCGGGAGAATCTATGGCTACACCTTC.

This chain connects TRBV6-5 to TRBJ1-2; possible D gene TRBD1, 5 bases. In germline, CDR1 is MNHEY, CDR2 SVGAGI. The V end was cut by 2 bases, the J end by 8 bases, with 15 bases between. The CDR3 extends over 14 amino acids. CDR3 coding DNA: TGTGCCAGCAGTTACCCAGGGAATCTGGGAGGCTACACCTTC. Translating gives CASSYPGNLGGYTF.

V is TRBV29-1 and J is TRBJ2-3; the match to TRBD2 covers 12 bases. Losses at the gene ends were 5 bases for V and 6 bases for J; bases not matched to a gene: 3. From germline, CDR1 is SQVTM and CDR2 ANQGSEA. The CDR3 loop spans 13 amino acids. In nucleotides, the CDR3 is TGCAGCGTTCGACTAGCGGGAGCGGATACGCAGTATTTT. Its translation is CSVRLAGADTQYF.

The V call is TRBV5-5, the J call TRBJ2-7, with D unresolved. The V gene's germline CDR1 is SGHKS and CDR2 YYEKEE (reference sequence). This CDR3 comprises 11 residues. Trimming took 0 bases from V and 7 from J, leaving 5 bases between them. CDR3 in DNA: TGTGCCAGCAGCTTGGTCAGGGAGCAGTACTTC. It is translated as CASSLVREQYF.

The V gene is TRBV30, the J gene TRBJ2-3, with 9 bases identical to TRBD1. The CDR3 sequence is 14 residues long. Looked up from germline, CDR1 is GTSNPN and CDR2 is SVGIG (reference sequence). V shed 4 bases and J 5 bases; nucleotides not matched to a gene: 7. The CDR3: CAWIGTGYRDTQYF. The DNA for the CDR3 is TGTGCCTGGATCGGGACAGGGTATAGAGATACGCAGTATTTT.

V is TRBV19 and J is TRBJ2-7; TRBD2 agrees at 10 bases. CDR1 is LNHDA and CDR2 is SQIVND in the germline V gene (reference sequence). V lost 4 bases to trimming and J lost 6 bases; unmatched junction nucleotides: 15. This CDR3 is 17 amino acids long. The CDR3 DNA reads TGTGCCAGTAGTAAAAGGCGGGGGGCTAGCGGGAGCTCCGAGCAGTACTTC. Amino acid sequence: CASSKRRGASGSSEQYF.

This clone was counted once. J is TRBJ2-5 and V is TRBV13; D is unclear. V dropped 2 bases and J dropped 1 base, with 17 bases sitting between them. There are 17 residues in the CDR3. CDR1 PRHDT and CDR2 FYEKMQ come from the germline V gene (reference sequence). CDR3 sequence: CASSLRVAVDGQETQYF. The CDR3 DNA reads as TGTGCCAGCAGCTTACGAGTTGCTGTGGACGGCCAAGAGACCCAGTACTTC.

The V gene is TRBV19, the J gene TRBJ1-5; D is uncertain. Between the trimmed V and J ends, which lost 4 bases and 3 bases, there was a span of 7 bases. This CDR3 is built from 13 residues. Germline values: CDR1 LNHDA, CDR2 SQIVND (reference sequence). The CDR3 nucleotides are TGTGCCAGTAGTACCGGGGTCAATCAGCCCCAGCATTTT. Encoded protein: CASSTGVNQPQHF.

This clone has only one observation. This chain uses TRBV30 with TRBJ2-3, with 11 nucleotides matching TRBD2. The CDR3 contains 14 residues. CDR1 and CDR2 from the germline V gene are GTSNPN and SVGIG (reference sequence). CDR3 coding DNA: TGTGCTTGGGGGACTAGCGGCAGCACAGATACGCAGTATTTT. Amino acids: CAWGTSGSTDTQYF.

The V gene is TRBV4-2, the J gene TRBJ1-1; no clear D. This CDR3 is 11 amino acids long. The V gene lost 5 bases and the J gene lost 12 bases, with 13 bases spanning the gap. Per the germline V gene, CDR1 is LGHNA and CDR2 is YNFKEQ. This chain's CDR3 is CASSTQYQPFF. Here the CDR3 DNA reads TGTGCCAGCAGCACCCAATACCAGCCTTTCTTT.

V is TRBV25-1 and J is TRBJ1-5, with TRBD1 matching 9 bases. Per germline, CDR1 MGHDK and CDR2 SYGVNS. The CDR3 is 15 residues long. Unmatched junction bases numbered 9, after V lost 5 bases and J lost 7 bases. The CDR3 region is CASSPGQGFGQPQHF. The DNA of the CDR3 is TGTGCCAGCAGTCCGGGACAGGGATTTGGCCAGCCCCAGCATTTT. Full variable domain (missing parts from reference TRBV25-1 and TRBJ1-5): EADIYQTPRYLVIGTGKKITLECSQTMGHDKMYWYQQDPGMELHLIHYSYGVNSTEKGDLSSESTVSRIRTEHFPLTLESARPSHTSQYLCASSPGQGFGQPQHFGDGTRLSIL.

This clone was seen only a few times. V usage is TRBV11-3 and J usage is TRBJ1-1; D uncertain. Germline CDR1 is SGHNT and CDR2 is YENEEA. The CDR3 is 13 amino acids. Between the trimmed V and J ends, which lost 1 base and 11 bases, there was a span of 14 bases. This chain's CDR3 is CASSLGPSGGAFF. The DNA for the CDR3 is TGTGCCAGCAGCTTAGGCCCTTCCGGCGGGGCTTTCTTT.